The 20 T cell receptor beta chains listed next were all sequenced from one sample in a study of T cell changes during pregnancy in multiple sclerosis. The table came from immunoSEQ multiplex PCR; TCRdb's copy has only in-frame clones and leaves some out. This table has fewer than 15,000 clones, around nine tenths appearing once. The sequencing used CD8+ T cells from peripheral blood mononuclear cells, collected in the first trimester of pregnancy. These receptors were collected from a female donor with multiple sclerosis, enrolled in a pregnancy study.

The chain is built from TRBV5-6 and TRBJ1-1; TRBD1 might be the D (5 bases). CDR3 length: 11 amino acids. V was shortened by 3 bases and J by 11 bases, with 11 bases between the two germline ends. CDR1 and CDR2 (germline): SGHDT, YYEEEE. The CDR3 DNA is TGTGCCAGCAGCTCTCAGGGAAGGGCTTTCTTT. Translated, it gives CASSSQGRAFF.

The chain has TRBV28 and TRBJ1-5; a possible D gene is TRBD1 (5 bases). Per the germline V gene, CDR1 is MDHEN and CDR2 is SYDVKM. CDR3 length equals 15 residues. V was shortened by 7 bases and J by 1 base, with 14 bases between the two germline ends. CDR3 amino acids: CASKPWGGSNQPQHF. Written as DNA, the CDR3 is TGTGCCAGCAAACCATGGGGGGGGAGCAATCAGCCCCAGCATTTT.

J is TRBJ1-1 and V is TRBV10-3; D call uncertain. The CDR3 length is 13 residues. Trimming removed 3 bases from V and 0 bases from J, with 5 bases in between. Germline V CDR1 and CDR2: ENHRY, SYGVKD. CDR3 region: CAISDGVNTEAFF. The CDR3 nucleotides are TGTGCCATCAGTGACGGGGTGAACACTGAAGCTTTCTTT.

The chain recombines TRBV5-6 with TRBJ2-7, with D tentatively TRBD1 (8 bases). Germline CDR1 is SGHDT and CDR2 is YYEEEE. The CDR3 length is 15 residues. V was trimmed by 5 bases and J by 2 bases, leaving 17 bases between them. The CDR3 nucleotides read TGTGCCAGCAGATACAGGGGGGGTCCCCCCTACGAGCAGTACTTC. It is translated as CASRYRGGPPYEQYF.

This clone appeared a single time. The genes are TRBV7-8 and TRBJ2-7, with 7 bases fitting TRBD2. Germline V gene data show CDR1 as SGHVS and CDR2 as FQNEAQ. The length of the CDR3 is 17 residues. V was pared by 3 bases and J by 2 bases, with 13 bases of the junction left unmatched. The CDR3 DNA is TGTGCCAGCAGCTTGGGGGGGATGATGGGACTCCCCTACGAGCAGTACTTC. Protein product: CASSLGGMMGLPYEQYF.

This clone was observed once. This sequence joins TRBV19 and TRBJ1-6; D possibly corresponds to TRBD1 (6 bases). The CDR3 sequence is 18 residues long. Germline V lookup: CDR1 LNHDA, CDR2 SQIVND (reference sequence). V dropped 5 bases and J dropped 3 bases, with 20 bases sitting between them. The CDR3 coding sequence is TGTGCCAGTAGTCACCGCAGAGCAGGGGAATACTATAATTCACCCCTCCACTTT. Translation gives CASSHRRAGEYYNSPLHF.

The chain employs TRBV7-6 and TRBJ1-6; D not resolved. Deletions cut 5 bases from V and 3 bases from J, with 11 bases between. This CDR3 comprises 15 residues. Germline V CDR1 and CDR2: SGHVS, FNYEAQ. The CDR3 region is CASSERTYYNSPLHF. Here the CDR3 DNA reads TGTGCCAGCAGCGAGCGGACCTACTATAATTCACCCCTCCACTTT.

The chain recombines TRBV4-2 with TRBJ2-7; D might be TRBD2 (6 bases). CDR3 length: 15 residues. V was cut by 1 base and J by 2 bases, with 12 bases left in between. Germline V gene data show CDR1 as LGHNA and CDR2 as YNFKEQ. The CDR3, as DNA: TGTGCCAGCAGCCAAGGGAGGGGATCTGCCTACGAGCAGTACTTC. It codes for CASSQGRGSAYEQYF.

This clone was detected only once. The V and J genes are TRBV5-4 and TRBJ1-1; D unclear. The CDR3 extends over 17 amino acids. The germline V gene has CDR1 SGHNT and CDR2 YYREEE (reference sequence). The V end lost 4 bases, the J end lost 1 base, and 20 bases lay between the germline ends. CDR3 coding DNA: TGTGCCAGCAGCCCATCGGCAGGCAGGAATACGAACACTGAAGCTTTCTTT. Translation: CASSPSAGRNTNTEAFF.

The chain couples TRBV27 to TRBJ2-5; 9 bases map to TRBD1. V was pared by 3 bases and J by 3 bases, with 5 bases of the junction left unmatched. This CDR3 has 15 residues. Germline V gene lookup returns CDR1 MNHEY and CDR2 SMNVEV (reference sequence). This CDR3 reads CASSFLGQGKETQYF. In DNA, the CDR3 is TGTGCCAGCAGTTTCCTCGGACAGGGGAAAGAGACCCAGTACTTC.

The table lists this clone with a count of one. The CDR3 DNA sequence: TGTGCCAGCAGTTCAGTACAGGCTGGACCCTACGAGCAGTACTTC. This translates into CASSSVQAGPYEQYF. The chain recombines TRBV28 with TRBJ2-7, with a tentative D call TRBD1 (5 bases). The CDR3 loop spans 15 amino acids. V was pared by 4 bases and J by 2 bases, with 15 bases between. Germline values: CDR1 MDHEN, CDR2 SYDVKM.

V gene TRBV6-5 combines with J gene TRBJ1-6; a possible D gene is TRBD1 (5 bases). Germline V gene data show CDR1 as MNHEY and CDR2 as SVGAGI. This CDR3 is 14 amino acids long. Trimming cost V 5 bases and J 10 bases, with 15 bases left between them. CDR3 sequence (DNA): TGTGCCAGCAGTCCCCAGGGTCTTGGCTCACCCCTCCACTTT. This encodes CASSPQGLGSPLHF.

The chain uses TRBV7-8 and TRBJ1-1; D remains ambiguous. This CDR3 spans 12 amino acids. V was clipped by 5 bases and J by 9 bases, with 13 bases between them. The germline CDR1 and CDR2 sequences are SGHVS and FQNEAQ. The CDR3 nucleotides read TGTGCCAGCAGCCCGCGTGGCGGGCAAGCTTTCTTT. This sequence encodes CASSPRGGQAFF.

The chain joins TRBV7-9 to TRBJ2-5; D possibly corresponds to TRBD1 (5 bases). The CDR3 contains 18 residues. Trimming shortened V by 1 base and J by 2 bases, and 20 bases separated the two germline ends. Germline assignment: CDR1 SEHNR and CDR2 FQNEAQ (reference sequence). CDR3: CASSLGGLRPRVQETQYF. CDR3 DNA: TGTGCCAGCAGCTTAGGGGGCTTGAGGCCTAGAGTACAAGAGACCCAGTACTTC.

This clone was detected once. The genes are TRBV5-1 and TRBJ1-1; tentatively, D is TRBD1 (6 bases). The germline CDR1 and CDR2 sequences are SGHRS and YFSETQ. This CDR3 has 15 amino acids. The V end was cut by 7 bases, the J end by 1 base, with 17 bases between. Here the CDR3 reads CASRDFRTANTEAFF. The CDR3 bases are TGCGCCAGCCGAGACTTTCGGACAGCGAACACTGAAGCTTTCTTT.

V and J are TRBV15 and TRBJ1-5; a weak D match, TRBD1 (5 bases). Germline CDR1 LNHNV, CDR2 YYDKDF (reference sequence). V dropped 3 bases and J dropped 14 bases, with 23 bases sitting between them. The CDR3 extends over 15 amino acids. Written as DNA, the CDR3 is TGTGCCACCAGCAGGGTCGGTTCAGGGTTGGGCCAGAAGCATTTT. Encoded protein: CATSRVGSGLGQKHF.

Sample share makes this clone medium-sized. The gene calls are TRBV27 and TRBJ1-6, with a possible D match to TRBD1 (5 bases). Germline values: CDR1 MNHEY, CDR2 SMNVEV (reference sequence). The ends were cut back, 5 bases at V and 10 bases at J, with 24 bases in the middle. This CDR3 is 17 amino acids long. CDR3 residues: CASSPWGLQRRWSPLHF. In DNA form, the CDR3 reads TGTGCCAGCAGTCCGTGGGGACTCCAACGCCGGTGGTCACCCCTCCACTTT.

The chain couples TRBV6-1 to TRBJ1-5; D gene ambiguous. V was trimmed by 1 base and J by 3 bases, leaving 10 bases between them. The CDR3 covers 15 residues. Germline CDR1 and CDR2: MNHNS and SASEGT. The CDR3: CASSEGGLANQPQHF. The CDR3 DNA sequence: TGTGCCAGCAGTGAAGGAGGGTTGGCCAATCAGCCCCAGCATTTT.

This chain connects TRBV19 to TRBJ1-1; D unclear. Trimming shortened V by 1 base and J by 0 bases, and 3 bases separated the two germline ends. The germline gives CDR1 LNHDA, CDR2 SQIVND (reference sequence). This CDR3 comprises 13 residues. The CDR3 reads CASSIAVNTEAFF. As DNA, the CDR3 is TGTGCCAGTAGTATAGCAGTGAACACTGAAGCTTTCTTT.

A word on this clone: Possible read error: a much larger clone is one base away. V is TRBV6-1 and J is TRBJ2-5, with 12 bases lining up with TRBD2. After removal of 2 bases from V and 4 bases from J, the junction contained 2 bases not matched to a gene. From germline, CDR1 is MNHNS and CDR2 SASEGT. The CDR3 is made up of 15 amino acids. The CDR3: CASSELAGGPETQYF. DNA for the CDR3: TGTGCCAGCAGTGAACTAGCGGGGGGGCCAGAGACCCAGTACTTC.